This entry describes one T cell receptor (beta chain). Its antigen remains unknown. This specimen belongs to a study of beta chain features in type 1 diabetes. Study-wide findings and caveats: A moderate, significant TCRB CDR3 shortening appeared in type 1 diabetes across four CD4+ subsets.

V lost 5 bases and J lost 4, with 11 bases in between. There are 14 residues in the CDR3. The germline V gene encodes CDR1 SGHVS and CDR2 FNYEAQ. The entirety of the isolated RNA underwent reverse transcription, so expressed TCRB transcripts were sequenced. The data were produced by immunoSEQ multiplex PCR, yet TCRdb's version contains in-frame clones alone and is incomplete. The sample carries around 170,000 clones, 8.5% to 10% recorded once. The TCR comes from a woman aged 30 to 39 with type 1 diabetes. The V call is TRBV7-6, the J call TRBJ2-2; tentative D call: TRBD1 (5 bases). Material for sequencing was central memory CD4+ T cells from blood. The CDR3, as DNA: TGTGCCAGCAGCCAAGGACACATCACCGGGGAGCTGTTTTTT. Encoded protein: CASSQGHITGELFF.